Described below is a single T cell receptor beta chain sequence and its context. Its antigen is undetermined. The assay was immunoSEQ multiplex PCR, and TCRdb's table has in-frame clones only and misses some. The table shows under 100,000 clones, with around 86% occurring only once. Germline V CDR1 and CDR2: LNHNV, YYDKDF (reference sequence). Trimming shortened V by 0 bases and J by 1 base, and 10 bases separated the two germline ends. The CDR3 spans 15 residues. The data were obtained in a study of T cell responses to AZD1222 COVID-19 vaccine. The study, taken as a whole, reports: Only a handful of AZD1222 recipients, more than 5 in all, had baseline seropositivity. With two AZD1222 doses given, Spike-specific TCR breadth and depth both rose.

The chain carries TRBV15 and TRBJ2-7; maybe TRBD1 (5 bases). The source is an adult in good health. Sequencing was performed on peripheral blood, taken on day 0 of AZD1222 vaccination. The DNA for the CDR3 is TGTGCCACCAGCAGAGACAGGGCTAGGTCCTACGAGCAGTACTTC. Protein: CATSRDRARSYEQYF.